This T cell receptor (beta chain) was found in a study of T-cell reconstitution after alpha-beta-depleted transplantation in children. For TCRbeta, the library was prepared with unique molecular identifiers. TCRdb recomputed calls from the PCR reads with MiXCR, one row per CDR3 protein. The table lists some 500,000 distinct CDR3 sequences, over 25% of them singletons. V was shortened by 2 bases and J by 7 bases, with 11 bases between the two germline ends. This CDR3 spans 14 amino acids. Germline assignment: CDR1 MDHEN and CDR2 SYDVKM. This clonotype has more than one count but fewer than ten. The sample in question was PBMCs from the stem cell graft donor, obtained from the stem cell graft. This chain joins TRBV28 and TRBJ1-4; a weak D match, TRBD1 (5 bases). The source is a human donor who donated a stem cell graft to a child with aplastic anemia. CDR3 amino acids: CASSLKGAREKLFF. The CDR3 DNA reads TGTGCCAGCAGTTTAAAAGGGGCCCGTGAAAAACTGTTTTTT.